The 28 T cell receptor beta chains in this list originate from one sample, sequenced in a study of OX40 agonist ivuxolimab in advanced cancers. Generated by immunoSEQ multiplex PCR, the TCRdb table keeps only in-frame clones and is missing some. The sample includes about 83,000 clones, roughly 89% of them seen just once. The sample in question was CD4+ or CD8+ T cells sorted from blood, obtained in a trial of the OX40 agonist ivuxolimab. Source of these receptors: an adult with an advanced solid tumor such as melanoma, head and neck, liver or kidney cancer.

J is TRBJ2-2 and V is TRBV4-3; the D gene is possibly TRBD2 (6 bases). This CDR3 contains 18 residues. With 0 bases removed from V and 11 bases from J, the gap between germline ends came to 25 bases. Germline V gene sequence: CDR1 LGHNA, CDR2 YSLEER. The CDR3 nucleotides read TGCGCCAGCAGCCAAGATTTTGGCGGTTCTGTCACCGGGGGAGAGCTGTTTTTT. The encoded protein is CASSQDFGGSVTGGELFF.

The rearrangement uses TRBV27 and TRBJ1-5; D perhaps matches TRBD1 (5 bases). The germline gives CDR1 MNHEY, CDR2 SMNVEV (reference sequence). With 5 bases removed from V and 0 bases from J, the gap between germline ends came to 8 bases. The CDR3 extends over 14 amino acids. CDR3 region: CASSTRDSNQPQHF. The CDR3 DNA is TGTGCCAGCAGTACCAGGGATAGCAATCAGCCCCAGCATTTT.

This chain connects TRBV9 to TRBJ2-1, with a weak D call TRBD2 (5 bases). The V end was cut by 0 bases, the J end by 1 base, with 8 bases between. Germline values: CDR1 SGDLS, CDR2 YYNGEE. CDR3 size: 15 residues. CDR3 loop: CASSVERGSYNEQFF. In DNA form, the CDR3 reads TGTGCCAGCAGCGTAGAACGGGGATCCTACAATGAGCAGTTCTTC.

The chain has TRBV10-3 and TRBJ1-1; TRBD1 might be the D (6 bases). This CDR3 has 18 residues. The germline V gene encodes CDR1 ENHRY and CDR2 SYGVKD. Trimming removed 2 bases from V and 4 bases from J, with 23 bases in between. In DNA, the CDR3 is TGTGCCATCAGTGAGCTACTCGGACACAGGGATAGGGCCACTGAAGCTTTCTTT. This gives the protein CAISELLGHRDRATEAFF.

This rearrangement joins TRBV29-1 to TRBJ1-5, with a possible D match to TRBD1 (5 bases). V shed 5 bases and J shed 4 bases, with 12 bases lying between them. The germline CDR1 and CDR2 sequences are SQVTM and ANQGSEA. The CDR3 totals 13 residues. CDR3 amino acids: CSVFTGQNQPQHF. The CDR3 DNA is TGCAGCGTTTTTACAGGACAAAATCAGCCCCAGCATTTT.

V gene TRBV20-1 combines with J gene TRBJ1-2; D is ambiguous. The germline CDR1 and CDR2 sequences are DFQATT and SNEGSKA (reference sequence). This CDR3 has 10 residues. V was clipped by 0 bases and J by 8 bases, with 4 bases between them. The CDR3 nucleotides are TGCAGTGCTAGAGATCTCGGCTACACCTTC. Encoded protein: CSARDLGYTF.

This chain connects TRBV5-6 to TRBJ2-7, with D tentatively TRBD1 (6 bases). Per germline, CDR1 SGHDT and CDR2 YYEEEE. V was shortened by 0 bases and J by 5 bases, with 24 bases between the two germline ends. This CDR3 spans 18 amino acids. CDR3 protein: CASSLEGSLYRAEDEQYF. The CDR3 region has the DNA TGTGCCAGCAGCTTGGAGGGATCGCTCTACAGGGCCGAAGACGAGCAGTACTTC.

V is TRBV7-8 and J is TRBJ2-5; 9 bases map to TRBD1. The length of the CDR3 is 14 residues. The ends lost 7 bases at V and 7 bases at J; junction bases unmatched: 10. The germline CDR1 and CDR2 sequences are SGHVS and FQNEAQ. CDR3 bases: TGTGCCAGCACCCTAACAGGGGGCGGAAGGACCCAGTACTTC. Translation: CASTLTGGGRTQYF.

Concerning this clone itself: The sample carries other DNA sequences with the same CDR3. J is TRBJ1-5 and V is TRBV13; TRBD1 might be the D (5 bases). Trimming cost V 0 bases and J 2 bases, with 5 bases left between them. Germline CDR1 PRHDT, CDR2 FYEKMQ (reference sequence). The CDR3 totals 14 residues. The CDR3, as DNA: TGTGCCAGCAGCTTAGGCAGGGGCAATCAGCCCCAGCATTTT. This gives the protein CASSLGRGNQPQHF.

The chain employs TRBV30 and TRBJ1-2; no clear D. There are 11 residues in the CDR3. Looked up from germline, CDR1 is GTSNPN and CDR2 is SVGIG (reference sequence). The V and J ends lost 5 bases and 3 bases respectively, with 7 bases between them. The CDR3 DNA sequence: TGTGCCTGGCAGACGGACTATGGCTACACCTTC. It is translated as CAWQTDYGYTF.

This clone was seen once. The rearrangement links TRBV6-5 to TRBJ1-2; a possible D gene is TRBD1 (5 bases). From germline, CDR1 is MNHEY and CDR2 SVGAGI. This CDR3 has 15 amino acids. The V and J ends lost 2 bases and 4 bases respectively, with 14 bases between them. The DNA of the CDR3 is TGTGCCAGCAGTTACGGGGCACCGGGGGGCTATGGCTACACCTTC. This codes for CASSYGAPGGYGYTF.

The rearrangement links TRBV9 to TRBJ2-3; 11 positions match TRBD2. Per germline, CDR1 SGDLS and CDR2 YYNGEE. J lost 4 bases, V lost 3 bases, and 10 bases had no gene match. The CDR3 runs to 17 residues. CDR3 region: CASSERLAGSGPDTQYF. For the CDR3, the DNA is TGTGCCAGCAGCGAAAGACTAGCGGGAAGTGGACCAGATACGCAGTATTTT.

The chain combines TRBV6-5 with TRBJ1-4; 7 bases fit TRBD1. Germline V gene lookup returns CDR1 MNHEY and CDR2 SVGAGI. V trimming: 6 bases; J trimming: 8 bases; junction bases outside the gene matches: 12. This CDR3 comprises 15 residues. CDR3 DNA: TGTGCCAGCAGGAGACAGGGAGAGAGGTTAGAAAAACTGTTTTTT. It is translated as CASRRQGERLEKLFF.

The V and J genes are TRBV6-1 and TRBJ1-5; D gene uncertain. CDR3 length: 15 amino acids. CDR1 is MNHNS and CDR2 is SASEGT in the germline V gene. V was pared by 2 bases and J by 3 bases, with 11 bases between. CDR3 loop: CASSETGSFNQPQHF. CDR3 DNA sequence: TGTGCCAGCAGTGAAACGGGCAGCTTCAATCAGCCCCAGCATTTT.

The chain recombines TRBV18 with TRBJ2-3, with 11 bases matching TRBD2. Germline V gives CDR1 KGHSH, CDR2 LQKENI. With V trimmed by 6 bases and J by 4 bases, 9 bases remained unmatched. This CDR3 spans 16 amino acids. The CDR3 protein is CASSEDLLAGADTQYF. In DNA, the CDR3 is TGTGCCAGCTCTGAAGATCTACTAGCGGGGGCAGATACGCAGTATTTT.

CDR3 in DNA: TGTGCCAGCAGTTACTCGCAGGAAGTTCAGCCCCAGCATTTT. Translating it yields CASSYSQEVQPQHF. The chain carries TRBV6-5 and TRBJ1-5; no definite D call. The CDR3 is 14 residues long. Germline CDR1 reads MNHEY; CDR2 reads SVGAGI. V was trimmed by 0 bases and J by 6 bases, leaving 9 bases between them.

The V and J genes are TRBV7-2 and TRBJ2-1, with 13 bases identical to TRBD2. This CDR3 is 15 amino acids long. CDR1 and CDR2 (germline): SGHTA, FQGNSA. After removal of 4 bases from V and 8 bases from J, the junction contained 5 bases not matched to a gene. CDR3 coding DNA: TGTGCCAGCAGCTACGGACTAGCGGGAGTGTATGAGCAGTTCTTC. Its protein product is CASSYGLAGVYEQFF.

The genes are TRBV20-1 and TRBJ1-1; the match to TRBD1 covers 7 bases. V was pared by 3 bases and J by 11 bases, with 6 bases of the junction left unmatched. Per the germline V gene, CDR1 is DFQATT and CDR2 is SNEGSKA (reference sequence). The CDR3 runs 11 residues. CDR3 residues: CSARVGGNAFF. CDR3 coding DNA: TGCAGTGCTAGGGTAGGGGGCAATGCTTTCTTT.

The genes are TRBV6-5 and TRBJ2-5; D is undetermined. V was clipped by 2 bases and J by 0 bases, with 4 bases between them. Germline V gene data show CDR1 as MNHEY and CDR2 as SVGAGI. This CDR3 is built from 13 residues. CDR3 bases: TGTGCCAGCAGTTACAGCGACCAAGAGACCCAGTACTTC. It is translated as CASSYSDQETQYF.

The count of this clone is one. The rearrangement uses TRBV11-2 and TRBJ2-7, with 7 bases that match TRBD2. Trimming at V came to 5 bases and at J to 6 bases, leaving 16 bases not matched to a gene. Germline V gene data show CDR1 as SGHAT and CDR2 as FQNNGV. CDR3 size: 16 residues. The CDR3 coding sequence is TGTGCCAGCAGCCCGCATTGGGAGCGGGAAGGAGGCGAGCAGTACGTC. Its translation is CASSPHWEREGGEQYV.

The chain is built from TRBV6-5 and TRBJ2-1; TRBD2 matches 8 bases. The CDR3 contains 14 residues. Looked up from germline, CDR1 is MNHEY and CDR2 is SVGAGI. The trim removed 8 bases at V and 8 bases at J, leaving 11 bases unmatched. The CDR3 sequence: CASRRGGGKDEQFF. The DNA of the CDR3 is TGTGCCAGCCGTCGGGGCGGGGGGAAGGATGAGCAGTTCTTC.

The V gene is TRBV7-9, the J gene TRBJ1-2; tentatively, D is TRBD1 (6 bases). CDR1 SEHNR and CDR2 FQNEAQ come from the germline V gene (reference sequence). V was cut by 2 bases and J by 6 bases, with 16 bases left in between. The CDR3 has 15 residues. CDR3 protein: CASSLNLPGADGYTF. The DNA of the CDR3 is TGTGCCAGCAGCTTAAACTTGCCAGGGGCTGATGGCTACACCTTC.

This clone was seen just once. The chain recombines TRBV4-3 with TRBJ1-1; D uncertain. The CDR3 extends over 17 amino acids. Germline CDR1 and CDR2: LGHNA and YSLEER. V was trimmed by 4 bases and J by 2 bases, leaving 20 bases between them. The CDR3 DNA sequence: TGCGCCAGCAGCCCCGAAGGGCGTCTAAGTGAAAACACTGAAGCTTTCTTT. Amino acid sequence: CASSPEGRLSENTEAFF.

The gene calls are TRBV28 and TRBJ1-5, with 7 bases matching TRBD1. The junction had 12 bases not matched to a gene; V was cut back by 5 bases and J by 5 bases. Germline V gene lookup returns CDR1 MDHEN and CDR2 SYDVKM. The length of the CDR3 is 16 residues. CDR3 loop: CASSAFEGALDQPQHF. CDR3 DNA: TGTGCCAGCAGTGCCTTTGAGGGGGCTTTAGATCAGCCCCAGCATTTT.

In its sample, this clone was seen a few times. V usage is TRBV9 and J usage is TRBJ1-1; D is unclear. V lost 4 bases, J lost 3 bases, and 16 bases lay in between. The germline V gene encodes CDR1 SGDLS and CDR2 YYNGEE. There are 15 residues in the CDR3. The CDR3 DNA sequence: TGTGCCAGCAGCCCCCTAGGTGAGGAACACACTGAAGCTTTCTTT. Translation: CASSPLGEEHTEAFF.

The CDR3 DNA reads as TGCGCCAGCAGCCCTCGGACAGGGTATGACAATGAGCAGTTCTTC. Protein product: CASSPRTGYDNEQFF. The V gene is TRBV4-1, the J gene TRBJ2-1; 8 bases align to TRBD1. The CDR3 loop spans 15 amino acids. The germline V gene has CDR1 MGHRA and CDR2 YSYEKL. The trim removed 4 bases at V and 5 bases at J, leaving 7 bases unmatched.

V is TRBV27 and J is TRBJ2-3, with D perhaps matching TRBD1 or TRBD2 (5 bases each). This CDR3 has 14 amino acids. CDR1 MNHEY and CDR2 SMNVEV come from the germline V gene (reference sequence). V was cut by 6 bases and J by 0 bases, with 10 bases left in between. The CDR3, as DNA: TGTGCCAGCAGCCACGGGGCCAGCACAGATACGCAGTATTTT. This gives the protein CASSHGASTDTQYF.

The chain combines TRBV11-2 with TRBJ2-1; the D is unclear. The CDR3 runs 13 residues. V lost 0 bases to trimming and J lost 7 bases, with 7 bases between them. The germline gives CDR1 SGHAT, CDR2 FQNNGV. The CDR3 loop reads CASSLDVGNEQFF. CDR3 bases: TGTGCCAGCAGCTTAGATGTGGGAAATGAGCAGTTCTTC.